This T cell receptor beta chain is from a study of blood T cell repertoires in COVID-19. About the study: Samples taken during acute and convalescent COVID-19 were collected in the United States, Italy and Spain. In each case, the material was cDNA or gDNA derived from T cells, B-cell-depleted T cells, or PBMCs.

Authors' analysis steps: Estimation of nucleated cell counts was performed using reference gene primer amplification. Data came from immunoSEQ multiplex PCR; TCRdb stores just in-frame clones and leaves some out. Clone size and the V and J calls come from that table; the DNA yielded D and trimming. The profile covers roughly 200,000 clones, with about four fifths appearing a single time and less than 7% taken by the ten largest. It was during active infection that Seattle patients were enrolled and then longitudinally followed. CDR3 length equals 18 residues. J was trimmed by 0 bases and V by 0 bases; bases with no gene match: 6. Germline V lookup: CDR1 SGHNT, CDR2 YYREEE (reference sequence).

This sequence originates from a woman aged 40 to 50 with COVID-19, enrolled during active disease. V usage is TRBV5-4 and J usage is TRBJ2-6, with TRBD1 matching 7 bases. The sample comprised peripheral blood. The CDR3 loop reads CASSLGQGPTSGANVLTF. CDR3 nucleotide sequence: TGTGCCAGCAGCTTGGGACAGGGCCCGACCTCTGGGGCCAACGTCCTGACTTTC.